The subject of this entry is one T cell receptor beta chain. Antigen specificity is unknown. PCR employed 60 Vbeta and 13 Jbeta primers. The repertoire was sequenced with immunoSEQ multiplex PCR; TCRdb's copy has only in-frame clones and lacks some. Among 100,000 to 130,000 clones listed, under 80% were seen once. This CDR3 contains 14 residues. V dropped 6 bases and J dropped 0 bases, with 11 bases sitting between them. Germline V gives CDR1 MNHEY, CDR2 SVGAGI. These data are taken from a study of cytomegalovirus exposure and HLA in healthy donors. Study-wide points: An observed cluster of highly shared sequence variants was recorded as a likely sequencing artifact. Some public TCRs appeared in many individuals, while most sequences were rare. In an earlier analysis, productive rearrangement rates for most beta V segments clustered near 87% or 30%.

V is TRBV6-5 and J is TRBJ1-1, with D unclear. This clonotype was obtained from a woman aged 40 to 50 in good health and CMV-seropositive. Material for sequencing was PBMCs. The CDR3 DNA follows: TGTGCCAGCAGCCCCCTACCCGTGAACACTGAAGCTTTCTTT. It codes for CASSPLPVNTEAFF.